This T cell receptor beta chain was sequenced in a study of regulatory and conventional T cells in RAG deficiency. Blood CD4+ CD25-low CD127-high conventional T cells supplied the genomic DNA template. This CDR3 contains 13 residues. Trimming left V 0 bases short and J 13 bases short, with 15 bases between. Germline CDR1 LNHNV, CDR2 YYDKDF (reference sequence). This table comes from immunoSEQ multiplex PCR, and its TCRdb copy is limited to in-frame clones, with some not included. In the table there are about 1,400 clones, approximately 80% of which are singletons. This clone occurred once. The material sequenced was CD4+ effector T cells sorted from blood. V usage is TRBV15 and J usage is TRBJ1-1, with D possibly matching TRBD1 (5 bases). The receptor was isolated from a human donor with RAG deficiency presenting as severe combined immunodeficiency. The CDR3: CATSRDWVTGGFF. The CDR3 region has the DNA TGTGCCACCAGCAGAGATTGGGTAACGGGGGGTTTCTTT.